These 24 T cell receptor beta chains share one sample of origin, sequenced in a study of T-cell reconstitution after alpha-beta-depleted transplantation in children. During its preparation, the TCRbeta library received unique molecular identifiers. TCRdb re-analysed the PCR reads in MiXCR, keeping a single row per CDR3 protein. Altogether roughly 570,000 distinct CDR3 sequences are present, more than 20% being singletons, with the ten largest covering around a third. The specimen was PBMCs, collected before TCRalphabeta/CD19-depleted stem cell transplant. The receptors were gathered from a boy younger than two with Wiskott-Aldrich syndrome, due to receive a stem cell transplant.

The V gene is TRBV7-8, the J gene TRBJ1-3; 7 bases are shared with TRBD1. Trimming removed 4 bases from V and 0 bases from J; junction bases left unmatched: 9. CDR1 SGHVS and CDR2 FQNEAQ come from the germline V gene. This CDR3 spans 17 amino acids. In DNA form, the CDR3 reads TGTGCCAGCAGCTGGGGGTCGACAGGGAGCTCTGGAAACACCATATATTTT. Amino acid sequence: CASSWGSTGSSGNTIYF.

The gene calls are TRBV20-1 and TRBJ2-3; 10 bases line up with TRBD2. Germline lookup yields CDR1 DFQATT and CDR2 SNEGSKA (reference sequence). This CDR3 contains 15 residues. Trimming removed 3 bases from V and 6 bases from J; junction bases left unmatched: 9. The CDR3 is CSASLTSGTQDTQYF. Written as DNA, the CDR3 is TGCAGTGCTAGCTTAACTAGCGGGACCCAGGATACGCAGTATTTT.

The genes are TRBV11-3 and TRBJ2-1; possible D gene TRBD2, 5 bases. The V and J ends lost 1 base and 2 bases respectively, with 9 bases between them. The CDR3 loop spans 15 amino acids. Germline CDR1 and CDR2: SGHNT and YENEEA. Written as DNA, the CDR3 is TGTGCCAGCAGCTTAGGAGGGTACACCTACAATGAGCAGTTCTTC. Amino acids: CASSLGGYTYNEQFF.

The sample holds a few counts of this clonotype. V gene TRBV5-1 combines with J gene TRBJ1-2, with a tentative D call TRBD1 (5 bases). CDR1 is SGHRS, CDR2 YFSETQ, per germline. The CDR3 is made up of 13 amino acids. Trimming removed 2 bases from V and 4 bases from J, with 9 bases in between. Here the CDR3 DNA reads TGCGCCAGCAGCTTCTCGGACACCTATGGCTACACCTTC. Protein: CASSFSDTYGYTF.

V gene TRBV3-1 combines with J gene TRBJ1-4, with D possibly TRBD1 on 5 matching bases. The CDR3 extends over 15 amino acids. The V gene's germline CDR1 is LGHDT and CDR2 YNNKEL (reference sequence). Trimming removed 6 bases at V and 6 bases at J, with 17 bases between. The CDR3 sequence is CASRPPGRVDEKLFF. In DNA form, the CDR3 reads TGTGCCAGCAGACCCCCGGGACGAGTGGATGAAAAACTGTTTTTT.

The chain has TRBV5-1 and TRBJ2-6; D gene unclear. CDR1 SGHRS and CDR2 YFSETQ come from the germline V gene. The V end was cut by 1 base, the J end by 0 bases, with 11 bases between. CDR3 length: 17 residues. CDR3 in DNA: TGCGCCAGCAGCTTGAATGAGTTTTTCTCTGGGGCCAACGTCCTGACTTTC. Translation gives CASSLNEFFSGANVLTF.

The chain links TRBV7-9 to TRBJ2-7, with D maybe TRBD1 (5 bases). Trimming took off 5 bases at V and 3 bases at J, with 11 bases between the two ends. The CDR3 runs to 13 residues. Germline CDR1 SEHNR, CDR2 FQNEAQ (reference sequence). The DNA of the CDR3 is TGTGCCAGCAGCCCCCGACAGCGCTACGAGCAGTACTTC. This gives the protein CASSPRQRYEQYF.

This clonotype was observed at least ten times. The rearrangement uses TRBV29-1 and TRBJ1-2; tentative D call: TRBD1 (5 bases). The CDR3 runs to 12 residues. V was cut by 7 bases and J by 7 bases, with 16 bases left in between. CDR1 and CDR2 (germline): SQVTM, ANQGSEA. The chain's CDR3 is CSAAGWGGGYTF. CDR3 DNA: TGCAGCGCCGCAGGGTGGGGGGGTGGCTACACCTTC. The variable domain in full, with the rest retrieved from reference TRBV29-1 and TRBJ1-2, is SAVISQKPSRDICQRGTSLTIQCQVDSQVTMMFWYRQQPGQSLTLIATANQGSEATYESGFVIDKFPISRPNLTFSTLTVSNMSPEDSSIYLCSAAGWGGGYTFGSGTRLTVV.

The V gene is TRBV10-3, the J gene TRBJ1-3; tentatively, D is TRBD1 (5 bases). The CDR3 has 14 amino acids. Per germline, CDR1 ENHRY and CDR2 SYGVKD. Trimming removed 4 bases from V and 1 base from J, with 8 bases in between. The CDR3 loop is CAISARTSGNTIYF. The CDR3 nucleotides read TGTGCCATCAGTGCACGGACATCTGGAAACACCATATATTTT.

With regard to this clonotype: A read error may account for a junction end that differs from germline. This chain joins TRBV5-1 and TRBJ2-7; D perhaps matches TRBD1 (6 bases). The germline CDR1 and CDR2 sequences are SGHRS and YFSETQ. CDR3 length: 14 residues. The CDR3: CASSLQGESFEQYF. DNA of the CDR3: TGCGCCAGCAGCTTACAGGGTGAGTCCTTCGAGCAGTACTTC.

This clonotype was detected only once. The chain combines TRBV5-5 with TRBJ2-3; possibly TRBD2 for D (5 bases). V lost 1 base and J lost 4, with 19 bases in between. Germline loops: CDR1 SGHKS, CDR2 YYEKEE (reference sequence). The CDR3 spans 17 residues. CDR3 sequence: CASSLIPGVGGADTQYF. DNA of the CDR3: TGTGCCAGCAGCTTGATCCCCGGGGTTGGTGGGGCAGATACGCAGTATTTT.

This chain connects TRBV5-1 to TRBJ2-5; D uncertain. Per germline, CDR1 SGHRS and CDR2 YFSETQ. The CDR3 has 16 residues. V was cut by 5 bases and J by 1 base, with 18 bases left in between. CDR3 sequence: CASSFTGPNLQETQYF. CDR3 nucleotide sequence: TGCGCCAGCAGTTTCACTGGGCCGAACCTCCAAGAGACCCAGTACTTC.

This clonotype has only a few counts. CDR3 sequence reads: CASSPRDPLYNEQFF. As DNA, the CDR3 is TGTGCCAGCTCACCACGGGACCCATTATACAATGAGCAGTTCTTC. The chain combines TRBV18 with TRBJ2-1, with D perhaps given as TRBD1 or TRBD2 (5 bases each). The CDR3 length is 15 residues. In germline, CDR1 is KGHSH, CDR2 LQKENI. V was shortened by 1 base and J by 4 bases, with 11 bases between the two germline ends.

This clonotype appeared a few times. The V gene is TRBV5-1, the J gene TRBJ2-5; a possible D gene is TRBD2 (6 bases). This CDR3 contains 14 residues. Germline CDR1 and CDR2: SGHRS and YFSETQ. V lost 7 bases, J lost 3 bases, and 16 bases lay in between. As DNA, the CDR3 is TGCGCCAGCTCCAGAGGGAGGTTAGAAGAGACCCAGTACTTC. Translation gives CASSRGRLEETQYF.

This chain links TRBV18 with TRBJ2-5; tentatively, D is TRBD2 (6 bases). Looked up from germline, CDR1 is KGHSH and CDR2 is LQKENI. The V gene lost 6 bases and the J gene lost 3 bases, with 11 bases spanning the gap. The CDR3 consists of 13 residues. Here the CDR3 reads CASSPGGEETQYF. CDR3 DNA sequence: TGTGCCAGCTCTCCCGGAGGGGAAGAGACCCAGTACTTC.

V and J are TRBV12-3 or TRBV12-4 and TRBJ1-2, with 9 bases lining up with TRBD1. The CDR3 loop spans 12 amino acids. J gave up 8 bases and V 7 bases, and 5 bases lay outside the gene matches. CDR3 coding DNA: TGTGCCAGCACCCTGACAGGGGGGGGCTACACCTTC. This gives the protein CASTLTGGGYTF.

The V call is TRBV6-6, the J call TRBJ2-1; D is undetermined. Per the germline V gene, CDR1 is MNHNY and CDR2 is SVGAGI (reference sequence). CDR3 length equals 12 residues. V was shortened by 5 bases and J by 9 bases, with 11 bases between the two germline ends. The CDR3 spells CASSHLPGEQFF. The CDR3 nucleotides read TGTGCCAGCAGTCACCTCCCGGGTGAGCAGTTCTTC.

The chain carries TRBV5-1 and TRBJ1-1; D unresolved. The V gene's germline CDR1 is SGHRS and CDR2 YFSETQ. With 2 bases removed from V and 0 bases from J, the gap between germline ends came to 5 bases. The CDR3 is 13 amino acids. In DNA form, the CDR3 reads TGCGCCAGCAGCTTTTATCTGAACACTGAAGCTTTCTTT. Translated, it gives CASSFYLNTEAFF.

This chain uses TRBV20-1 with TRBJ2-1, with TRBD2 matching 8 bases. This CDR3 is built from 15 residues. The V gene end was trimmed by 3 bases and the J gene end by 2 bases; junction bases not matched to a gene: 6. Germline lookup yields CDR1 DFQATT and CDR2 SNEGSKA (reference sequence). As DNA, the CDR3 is TGCAGTGCTAGCCCTCAGCGGGAGCCCTACAATGAGCAGTTCTTC. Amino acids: CSASPQREPYNEQFF.

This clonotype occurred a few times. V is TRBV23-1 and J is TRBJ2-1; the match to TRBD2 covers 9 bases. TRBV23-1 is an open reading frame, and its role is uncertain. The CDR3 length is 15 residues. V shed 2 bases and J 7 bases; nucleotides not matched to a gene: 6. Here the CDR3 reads CASSQTLSGSNEQFF. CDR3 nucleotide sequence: TGCGCCAGCAGTCAAACCCTTAGCGGGAGTAATGAGCAGTTCTTC.

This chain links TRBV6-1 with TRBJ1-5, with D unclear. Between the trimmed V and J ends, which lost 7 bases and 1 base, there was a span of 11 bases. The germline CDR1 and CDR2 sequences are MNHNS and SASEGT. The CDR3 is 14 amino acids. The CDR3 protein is CASTLLGSNQPQHF. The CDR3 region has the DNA TGTGCCAGCACCCTTTTGGGGAGCAATCAGCCCCAGCATTTT.

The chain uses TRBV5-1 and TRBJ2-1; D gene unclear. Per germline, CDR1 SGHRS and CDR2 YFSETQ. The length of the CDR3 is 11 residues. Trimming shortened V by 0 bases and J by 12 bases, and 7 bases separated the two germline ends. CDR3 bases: TGCGCCAGCAGCTTGGAGGGCGGGCAGTTCTTC. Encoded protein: CASSLEGGQFF. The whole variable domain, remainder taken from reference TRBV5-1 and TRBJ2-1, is KAGVTQTPRYLIKTRGQQVTLSCSPISGHRSVSWYQQTPGQGLQFLFEYFSETQRNKGNFPGRFSGRQFSNSRSEMNVSTLELGDSALYLCASSLEGGQFFGPGTRLTVL.

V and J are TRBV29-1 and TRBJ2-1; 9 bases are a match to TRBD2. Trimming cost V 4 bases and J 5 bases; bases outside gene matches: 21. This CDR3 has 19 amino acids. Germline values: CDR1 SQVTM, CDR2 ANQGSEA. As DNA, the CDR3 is TGCAGCGTTGGAGTAGGATTGGCAGGAAGGGCTAGCGGGGACAATGAGCAGTTCTTC. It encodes CSVGVGLAGRASGDNEQFF.

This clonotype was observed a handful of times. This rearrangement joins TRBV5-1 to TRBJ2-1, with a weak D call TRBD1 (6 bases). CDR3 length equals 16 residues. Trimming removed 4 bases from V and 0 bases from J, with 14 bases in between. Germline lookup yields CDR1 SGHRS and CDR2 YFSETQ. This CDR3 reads CASSGGGASSYNEQFF. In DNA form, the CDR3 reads TGCGCCAGCAGCGGGGGCGGAGCTAGCTCCTACAATGAGCAGTTCTTC.